The 18 T cell receptor beta chains below were found in one sample sequenced in a study of CD8 T cells in ankylosing spondylitis. Via MiXCR, TCRdb re-called the 5' RACE reads, giving one row per CDR3 protein. The sample includes fewer than 200,000 distinct CDR3 sequences, around a sixth of them seen just once. Specimen: blood, either unsorted or a sorted T cell fraction (not recorded which). The receptors were sampled from a male donor under 35 with ankylosing spondylitis or in good health (not recorded which).

In its sample, this clonotype was seen many times. This chain links TRBV12-3 or TRBV12-4 with TRBJ1-5; no reliable D call. The ends were cut back, 1 base at V and 7 bases at J, with 5 bases in the middle. This CDR3 spans 12 amino acids. CDR3 in DNA: TGTGCCAGCAGTTTAGGAACCCAGCCCCAGCATTTT. Translating gives CASSLGTQPQHF.

This clonotype came up many times. V gene TRBV5-1 combines with J gene TRBJ2-1, with TRBD2 identical over 7 bases. J gave up 0 bases and V 0 bases, and 3 bases lay outside the gene matches. CDR1 and CDR2 (germline): SGHRS, YFSETQ. The CDR3 runs 16 residues. The CDR3 reads CASSLVASGSYNEQFF. CDR3 nucleotide sequence: TGCGCCAGCAGCTTGGTGGCTAGCGGCTCCTACAATGAGCAGTTCTTC.

This clonotype has ten or more counts. This sequence joins TRBV10-3 and TRBJ2-2, with D perhaps matching TRBD1 (5 bases). V was clipped by 6 bases and J by 1 base, with 12 bases between them. This CDR3 is 15 amino acids long. From germline, CDR1 is ENHRY and CDR2 SYGVKD. The CDR3 nucleotides read TGTGCCATCAGCCCTTTAACAGGGAACACCGGGGAGCTGTTTTTT. Translated: CAISPLTGNTGELFF.

The gene calls are TRBV19 and TRBJ2-5, with TRBD2 as a possible D gene (6 bases). V dropped 1 base and J dropped 2 bases, with 8 bases sitting between them. This CDR3 region has 14 residues. Germline V gives CDR1 LNHDA, CDR2 SQIVND (reference sequence). The CDR3 here is CASSIGGGQETQYF. In nucleotides, the CDR3 is TGTGCCAGTAGTATAGGGGGAGGACAAGAGACCCAGTACTTC.

Ten or more counts support this clonotype. The chain is built from TRBV18 and TRBJ2-1, with D unclear. From germline, CDR1 is KGHSH and CDR2 LQKENI. The CDR3 contains 12 residues. V lost 1 base and J 8 bases, leaving 6 bases between the germline ends. The CDR3 nucleotides are TGTGCCAGCTCACCACAAAAGGATGAGCAGTTCTTC. Its protein is CASSPQKDEQFF.

This clonotype was seen many times. This chain connects TRBV20-1 to TRBJ1-2; 9 nucleotides match TRBD1. The junction had 12 bases not matched to a gene; V was cut back by 8 bases and J by 8 bases. CDR3 length: 13 residues. Looked up from germline, CDR1 is DFQATT and CDR2 is SNEGSKA (reference sequence). The CDR3: CSSSQGAPKGYTF. In DNA form, the CDR3 reads TGCAGTTCCTCACAGGGGGCGCCGAAAGGCTACACCTTC.

This clonotype was seen repeatedly, ten times or more. The chain uses TRBV5-6 and TRBJ1-1, with D perhaps matching TRBD1 (5 bases). The V end lost 0 bases, the J end lost 10 bases, and 13 bases lay between the germline ends. The germline CDR1 and CDR2 sequences are SGHDT and YYEEEE. The CDR3 contains 13 residues. In DNA, the CDR3 is TGTGCCAGCAGCTTGGTAGGGGTCCAGGGAGCTTTCTTT. Residues: CASSLVGVQGAFF.

The chain links TRBV7-6 to TRBJ2-1, with D maybe TRBD2 (6 bases). The CDR3 contains 16 residues. Trimming stripped 1 base from V and 1 base from J, with 11 bases between. Germline V gives CDR1 SGHVS, CDR2 FNYEAQ. As DNA, the CDR3 is TGTGCCAGCAGCTTAGGAGGCGGGGTTTCCTACAATGAGCAGTTCTTC. Its translation is CASSLGGGVSYNEQFF.

The sample holds many counts of this clonotype. The rearrangement joins TRBV6-5 to TRBJ2-7; D uncertain. The CDR3 is 13 amino acids. The germline gives CDR1 MNHEY, CDR2 SVGAGI. Trimming cost V 7 bases and J 2 bases, with 12 bases left between them. This CDR3 reads CASKGNPTYEQYF. The CDR3 DNA follows: TGTGCCAGCAAAGGTAACCCTACCTACGAGCAGTACTTC.

This clonotype appeared many times. V is TRBV2 and J is TRBJ2-7; no definite D call. This CDR3 has 13 residues. V lost 6 bases, J lost 0 bases, and 9 bases lay in between. Germline V gives CDR1 SNHLY, CDR2 FYNNEI. In nucleotides, the CDR3 is TGTGCCAGCAGCCAGACTGACTCCTACGAGCAGTACGTC. Translated: CASSQTDSYEQYV.

There are many counts of this clonotype. The chain combines TRBV6-1 with TRBJ2-7, with D hard to call. Trimming removed 4 bases at V and 1 base at J, with 8 bases between. This CDR3 is 13 amino acids long. From germline, CDR1 is MNHNS and CDR2 SASEGT. CDR3 DNA sequence: TGTGCCAGCAGTGTGGAGAATTCCTACGAGCAGTACGTC. Amino acid sequence: CASSVENSYEQYV.

This clonotype was seen a handful of times. This rearrangement joins TRBV4-3 to TRBJ2-7; D may match TRBD1 or TRBD2 (5 bases each). The CDR3 totals 15 residues. Per the germline V gene, CDR1 is LGHNA and CDR2 is YSLEER. V lost 4 bases to trimming and J lost 3 bases, with 16 bases between them. As DNA, the CDR3 is TGCGCCAGCAGCCCAAGGCAAGATGGGGGCTACGAGCAGTACTTC. It is translated as CASSPRQDGGYEQYF.

This clonotype was observed at least ten times. This rearrangement joins TRBV20-1 to TRBJ2-1, with TRBD2 as a possible D gene (6 bases). V was clipped by 5 bases and J by 13 bases, with 21 bases between them. CDR3 size: 13 residues. Germline values: CDR1 DFQATT, CDR2 SNEGSKA (reference sequence). The CDR3 DNA is TGCAGTGCTCCCCCAACCTCGGGACTCCTCCAGTTCTTC. Translation: CSAPPTSGLLQFF.

This clonotype has a count of ten or more. The chain carries TRBV5-4 and TRBJ1-2, with D possibly TRBD1 on 5 matching bases. CDR1 is SGHNT, CDR2 YYREEE, per germline (reference sequence). The CDR3 contains 13 residues. Between the trimmed V and J ends, which lost 4 bases and 2 bases, there was a span of 9 bases. The CDR3 DNA reads TGTGCCAGCAGCGTGGGGGGAAACTATGGCTACACCTTC. It yields the protein CASSVGGNYGYTF.

This clonotype was detected many times. V gene TRBV4-2 combines with J gene TRBJ2-1, with 7 bases aligning to TRBD2. Germline V gives CDR1 LGHNA, CDR2 YNFKEQ. The CDR3 loop spans 14 amino acids. Trimming took 0 bases from V and 6 from J; bases not matched to a gene: 2. This chain's CDR3 is CASSQERTSNEQFF. The CDR3, as DNA: TGTGCCAGCAGCCAAGAACGGACTAGCAATGAGCAGTTCTTC.

The chain couples TRBV6-1 to TRBJ2-7; D possibly corresponds to TRBD2 (6 bases). Looked up from germline, CDR1 is MNHNS and CDR2 is SASEGT. Between the trimmed V and J ends, which lost 7 bases and 4 bases, there was a span of 17 bases. This CDR3 contains 14 residues. As DNA, the CDR3 is TGTGCCAGCAAGAGTTATGCGGGAAGGTACGAGCAGTACTTC. Residues: CASKSYAGRYEQYF.

This clonotype has a count of ten or more. V and J are TRBV19 and TRBJ2-7; 8 bases are a match to TRBD2. This CDR3 is built from 15 residues. Per germline, CDR1 LNHDA and CDR2 SQIVND (reference sequence). J lost 0 bases, V lost 5 bases, and 6 bases had no gene match. The chain's CDR3 is CASSVSGGPSYEQYV. As DNA, the CDR3 is TGTGCCAGTAGTGTAAGCGGGGGCCCCTCCTACGAGCAGTACGTC.

This clonotype was seen many times. The V and J genes are TRBV27 and TRBJ1-5; D remains unclear. The length of the CDR3 is 16 residues. Germline CDR1 is MNHEY and CDR2 is SMNVEV (reference sequence). V shed 6 bases and J shed 4 bases, with 19 bases lying between them. The CDR3 DNA reads as TGTGCCAGCAGCCCGAGTCGAGCAGCGAATAATCAGCCCCAGCATTTT. It codes for CASSPSRAANNQPQHF.